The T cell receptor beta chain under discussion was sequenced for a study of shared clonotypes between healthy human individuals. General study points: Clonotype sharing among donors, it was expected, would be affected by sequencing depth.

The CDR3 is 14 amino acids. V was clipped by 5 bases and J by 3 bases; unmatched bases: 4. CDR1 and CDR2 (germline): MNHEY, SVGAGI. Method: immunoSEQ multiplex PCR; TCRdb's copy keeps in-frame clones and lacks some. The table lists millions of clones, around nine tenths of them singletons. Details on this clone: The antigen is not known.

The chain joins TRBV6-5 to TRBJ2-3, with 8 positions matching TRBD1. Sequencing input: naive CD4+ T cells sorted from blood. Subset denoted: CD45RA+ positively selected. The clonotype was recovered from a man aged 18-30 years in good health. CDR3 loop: CASSKDRATDTQYF. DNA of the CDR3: TGTGCCAGCAGTAAGGACAGGGCAACAGATACGCAGTATTTT.